The 6 T cell receptor beta chains reported below all come from one sample, sequenced in a study of post-analysis software for immune sequencing data. Overall study findings and caveats: Roughly five TRBV segments were more frequent in patients than controls; TRBV5-6, TRBV5-1 and TRBV20-1 belonged to this group.

TCR beta cDNA libraries included unique molecular identifiers. TCRdb fed the PCR reads into MiXCR, producing one record per CDR3 protein. The data hold about 180,000 distinct CDR3 sequences, with roughly 30% observed a single time. These TCRs' antigens remain unknown. The sample comprised blood. Source of these receptors: a girl under 18 with multiple sclerosis.

This chain links TRBV10-3 with TRBJ2-2; 7 bases are shared with TRBD2. CDR1 is ENHRY and CDR2 is SYGVKD in the germline V gene. The J segment lost 4 bases and the V segment lost 10 bases, leaving 18 bases of the junction unmatched. The CDR3 contains 17 residues. The CDR3 nucleotides are TGTGCCACCGCGGGAGATTGGGTTTCAGGGCCCACCGGGGAGCTGTTTTTT. Residues: CATAGDWVSGPTGELFF.

Concerning this clonotype: A much larger clone is a single base away; this may be a read error. The chain couples TRBV5-1 to TRBJ2-1; D not resolved. Germline V gives CDR1 SGHRS, CDR2 YFSETQ. V was pared by 4 bases and J by 6 bases, with 17 bases between. The CDR3 is 15 amino acids. The CDR3 here is CASSPQRTPCNEQFF. In nucleotides, the CDR3 is TGCGCCAGCAGCCCACAGCGTACCCCCTGCAATGAGCAGTTCTTC.

The rearrangement uses TRBV5-1 and TRBJ2-1, with D uncertain. Germline V gives CDR1 SGHRS, CDR2 YFSETQ. V was trimmed by 0 bases and J by 4 bases, leaving 8 bases between them. There are 14 residues in the CDR3. CDR3 nucleotides: TGCGCCAGCAGCTTGGGGCCCGGGTACAATGAGCAGTTCTTC. This encodes CASSLGPGYNEQFF.

This clonotype was detected ten times or more. The V and J genes are TRBV5-5 and TRBJ1-2, with TRBD1 matching over 7 bases. After removal of 2 bases from V and 1 base from J, the junction contained 17 bases not matched to a gene. Germline V CDR1 and CDR2: SGHKS, YYEKEE (reference sequence). This CDR3 contains 19 residues. This CDR3 reads CASSFPGTVLEGLNYGYTF. The CDR3 DNA sequence: TGTGCCAGCAGCTTCCCAGGGACAGTCCTGGAGGGACTTAACTATGGCTACACCTTC.

This clonotype was counted between two and nine times. The chain recombines TRBV5-1 with TRBJ1-1; 7 positions agree with TRBD1. With 4 bases clipped from V and 0 bases from J, the junction kept 6 bases outside the gene matches. This CDR3 region has 15 residues. The V gene's germline CDR1 is SGHRS and CDR2 YFSETQ. CDR3 sequence reads: CASSVLGQLNTEAFF. The CDR3, as DNA: TGCGCCAGCAGCGTACTGGGACAGTTGAACACTGAAGCTTTCTTT. Drawing the rest from reference TRBV5-1 and TRBJ1-1, the complete variable domain is KAGVTQTPRYLIKTRGQQVTLSCSPISGHRSVSWYQQTPGQGLQFLFEYFSETQRNKGNFPGRFSGRQFSNSRSEMNVSTLELGDSALYLCASSVLGQLNTEAFFGQGTRLTVV.

This clonotype has more than one count but fewer than ten. A much larger clone sits a single nucleotide away, making a read error possible. The chain couples TRBV7-6 to TRBJ2-3; D gene ambiguous. Germline lookup yields CDR1 SGHVS and CDR2 FNYEAQ. The CDR3 runs 14 residues. CDR3 residues: CAGSLGTSTDTQYF. The CDR3 nucleotides read TGTGCCGGCAGCTTAGGCACTAGCACAGATACGCAGTATTTT.